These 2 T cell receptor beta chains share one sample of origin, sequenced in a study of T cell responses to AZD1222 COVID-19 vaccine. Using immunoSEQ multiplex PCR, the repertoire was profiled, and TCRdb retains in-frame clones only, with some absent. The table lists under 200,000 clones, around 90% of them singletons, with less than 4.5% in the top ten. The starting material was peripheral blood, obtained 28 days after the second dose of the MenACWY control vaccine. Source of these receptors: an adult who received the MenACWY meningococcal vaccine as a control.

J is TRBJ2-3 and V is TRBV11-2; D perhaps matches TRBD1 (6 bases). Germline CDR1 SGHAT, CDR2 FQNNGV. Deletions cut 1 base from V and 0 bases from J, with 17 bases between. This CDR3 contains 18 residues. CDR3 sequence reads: CASSLGPLAGASTDTQYF. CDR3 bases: TGTGCCAGCAGCTTAGGCCCCCTGGCAGGGGCTAGCACAGATACGCAGTATTTT.

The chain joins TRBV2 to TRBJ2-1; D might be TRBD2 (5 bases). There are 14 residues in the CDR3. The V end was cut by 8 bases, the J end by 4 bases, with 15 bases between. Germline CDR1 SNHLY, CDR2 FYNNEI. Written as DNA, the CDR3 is TGTGCCAGCTCGGGCGAGCGGAGGTACAATGAGCAGTTCTTC. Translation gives CASSGERRYNEQFF. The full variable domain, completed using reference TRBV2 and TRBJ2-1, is EPEVTQTPSHQVTQMGQEVILRCVPISNHLYFYWYRQILGQKVEFLVSFYNNEISEKSEIFDDQFSVERPDGSNFTLKIRSTKLEDSAMYFCASSGERRYNEQFFGPGTRLTVL.